The next 23 T cell receptor beta chains were all read from a single sample in a study of cytomegalovirus exposure and HLA in healthy donors. Primers for the PCR totalled 60 Vbeta and 13 Jbeta. This table comes from immunoSEQ multiplex PCR, and its TCRdb copy is limited to in-frame clones, with some not included. The table shows about 200,000 clones, with 75% to 85% occurring only once. What was sequenced was PBMCs. These TCRs come from a girl aged 5 to 17 in good health and CMV-seropositive.

J is TRBJ1-2 and V is TRBV2; 7 nucleotides agree with TRBD1. The CDR3 has 14 amino acids. Germline V CDR1 and CDR2: SNHLY, FYNNEI. V gave up 6 bases and J gave up 4 bases; unmatched junction bases: 8. The CDR3 here is CASRATGDRYGYTF. The CDR3 DNA is TGTGCCAGCAGAGCCACAGGGGATCGCTATGGCTACACCTTC.

This clone was recorded once. The chain joins TRBV4-3 to TRBJ2-7; D is perhaps TRBD2 (5 bases). The CDR3 has 15 amino acids. CDR1 is LGHNA and CDR2 is YSLEER in the germline V gene. V shed 3 bases and J shed 7 bases, with 19 bases lying between them. CDR3 region: CASSQDRECLQEQYF. CDR3 in DNA: TGCGCCAGCAGCCAGGACCGGGAATGCCTACAGGAGCAGTACTTC.

The V gene is TRBV9, the J gene TRBJ2-1; 8 nucleotides line up with TRBD2. The CDR3 contains 17 residues. Trimming cost V 0 bases and J 8 bases; bases outside gene matches: 13. From germline, CDR1 is SGDLS and CDR2 YYNGEE. CDR3 in amino acids: CASSVDPARGGSDEQFF. CDR3 bases: TGTGCCAGCAGCGTAGACCCGGCCCGGGGGGGAAGTGATGAGCAGTTCTTC. The full variable domain, completed using reference TRBV9 and TRBJ2-1, is DSGVTQTPKHLITATGQRVTLRCSPRSGDLSVYWYQQSLDQGLQFLIQYYNGEERAKGNILERFSAQQFPDLHSELNLSSLELGDSALYFCASSVDPARGGSDEQFFGPGTRLTVL.

This rearrangement joins TRBV5-8 to TRBJ2-1; D is possibly TRBD2 (5 bases). Germline lookup yields CDR1 SGHTS and CDR2 YDEGEE. This CDR3 has 12 amino acids. Trimming removed 4 bases at V and 7 bases at J, with 9 bases between. The CDR3 DNA reads as TGTGCCAGCAGCCCTCCGGGGAATGAGCAGTTCTTC. Translation gives CASSPPGNEQFF.

V and J are TRBV2 and TRBJ1-1; 7 bases are a match to TRBD1. This CDR3 region has 13 residues. The V gene's germline CDR1 is SNHLY and CDR2 FYNNEI. V lost 5 bases to trimming and J lost 4 bases; unmatched junction nucleotides: 4. The CDR3 DNA sequence: TGTGCCAGCAGTAAAGACAGGGCCACTGAAGCTTTCTTT. Its protein product is CASSKDRATEAFF. Full variable domain (missing parts from reference TRBV2 and TRBJ1-1): EPEVTQTPSHQVTQMGQEVILRCVPISNHLYFYWYRQILGQKVEFLVSFYNNEISEKSEIFDDQFSVERPDGSNFTLKIRSTKLEDSAMYFCASSKDRATEAFFGQGTRLTVV.

The chain's CDR3 is CASSTSGTSFTDTQYF. The CDR3 DNA reads TGTGCCAGCAGCACCTCCGGGACTAGCTTCACAGATACGCAGTATTTT. The chain uses TRBV7-8 and TRBJ2-3, with 9 bases fitting TRBD2. The CDR3 totals 16 residues. Germline trimming cut 5 bases from V and 2 bases from J; bases unmatched to any gene: 8. Germline values: CDR1 SGHVS, CDR2 FQNEAQ. The full variable domain, with the rest looked up from reference TRBV7-8 and TRBJ2-3, is GAGVSQSPRYKVAKRGQDVALRCDPISGHVSLFWYQQALGQGPEFLTYFQNEAQLDKSGLPSDRFFAERPEGSVSTLKIQRTQQEDSAVYLCASSTSGTSFTDTQYFGPGTRLTVL.

V gene TRBV9 combines with J gene TRBJ2-1, with D perhaps TRBD2 (6 bases). This CDR3 has 16 amino acids. Trimming removed 0 bases at V and 0 bases at J, with 10 bases between. Germline V gives CDR1 SGDLS, CDR2 YYNGEE. The CDR3 region has the DNA TGTGCCAGCAGCGTAGCCGGGGGTAGCTCCTACAATGAGCAGTTCTTC. Translating it yields CASSVAGGSSYNEQFF. The variable domain in full, with the rest retrieved from reference TRBV9 and TRBJ2-1, is DSGVTQTPKHLITATGQRVTLRCSPRSGDLSVYWYQQSLDQGLQFLIQYYNGEERAKGNILERFSAQQFPDLHSELNLSSLELGDSALYFCASSVAGGSSYNEQFFGPGTRLTVL.

This clone has a single count. This chain links TRBV16 with TRBJ1-2, with a weak D call TRBD1 (5 bases). The V end was cut by 0 bases, the J end by 2 bases, with 10 bases between. This CDR3 spans 15 amino acids. The germline V gene has CDR1 KGHSY and CDR2 FQNENV. CDR3: CASSQSRQTNYGYTF. CDR3 bases: TGTGCCAGCAGCCAATCCCGACAGACAAACTATGGCTACACCTTC.

The chain links TRBV11-2 to TRBJ1-2; weak D call: TRBD1 (5 bases). The V end lost 7 bases, the J end lost 5 bases, and 20 bases lay between the germline ends. Germline CDR1 and CDR2: SGHAT and FQNNGV. This CDR3 contains 15 residues. In DNA form, the CDR3 reads TGTGCCAGCACCGTCGCGGGGGGGTTTGAATATGGCTACACCTTC. It yields the protein CASTVAGGFEYGYTF.

This rearrangement joins TRBV6-6 to TRBJ1-5, with no clear D. This CDR3 has 14 amino acids. Germline CDR1 is MNHNY and CDR2 is SVGAGI (reference sequence). V was trimmed by 2 bases and J by 4 bases, leaving 9 bases between them. In DNA, the CDR3 is TGTGCCAGCAGTTACCTACAGTCTAATCAGCCCCAGCATTTT. It specifies CASSYLQSNQPQHF.

This clone turned up a few times. The V gene is TRBV11-2, the J gene TRBJ1-1, with unresolved D. CDR3 length equals 17 residues. V was pared by 0 bases and J by 0 bases, with 14 bases between. Germline V gene sequence: CDR1 SGHAT, CDR2 FQNNGV. The CDR3 DNA reads TGTGCCAGCAGCTTAGATCAGGTCGGTCGGATGAACACTGAAGCTTTCTTT. Amino acids: CASSLDQVGRMNTEAFF.

The V and J genes are TRBV4-1 and TRBJ1-1, with TRBD1 matching over 7 bases. CDR1 is MGHRA and CDR2 is YSYEKL in the germline V gene. V lost 1 base to trimming and J lost 1 base; unmatched junction nucleotides: 3. The CDR3 length is 15 residues. In DNA form, the CDR3 reads TGCGCCAGCAGCCAAGGGGGGACAGCGAACACTGAAGCTTTCTTT. This gives the protein CASSQGGTANTEAFF.

This chain links TRBV5-8 with TRBJ2-1, with D maybe TRBD2 (6 bases). This CDR3 is 16 amino acids long. Germline V gene lookup returns CDR1 SGHTS and CDR2 YDEGEE. Trimming took off 6 bases at V and 2 bases at J, with 18 bases between the two ends. The CDR3 is CASTDWRDQTYNEQFF. CDR3 bases: TGTGCCAGCACCGACTGGAGGGACCAAACCTACAATGAGCAGTTCTTC.

The rearrangement links TRBV18 to TRBJ2-3; D call uncertain. This CDR3 is 15 amino acids long. V dropped 2 bases and J dropped 3 bases, with 12 bases sitting between them. Germline CDR1 is KGHSH and CDR2 is LQKENI. The CDR3 DNA follows: TGTGCCAGCTCACCATTTACCACTCCGACAGATACGCAGTATTTT. This gives the protein CASSPFTTPTDTQYF.

There are a few counts of this clone. The V and J genes are TRBV6-5 and TRBJ2-7, with a tentative D call TRBD1 (7 bases). This CDR3 has 13 residues. Germline V gives CDR1 MNHEY, CDR2 SVGAGI. The V and J ends lost 6 bases and 0 bases respectively, with 9 bases between them. Written as DNA, the CDR3 is TGTGCCAGCAGGCGGGACAGCTCCTACGAGCAGTACTTC. It is translated as CASRRDSSYEQYF.

The chain couples TRBV4-2 to TRBJ1-6, with TRBD1 identical over 7 bases. With 0 bases clipped from V and 7 bases from J, the junction kept 6 bases outside the gene matches. CDR1 LGHNA and CDR2 YNFKEQ come from the germline V gene. This CDR3 contains 16 residues. The CDR3 loop reads CASSQERQGWNSPLHF. CDR3 nucleotides: TGTGCCAGCAGCCAAGAACGACAGGGTTGGAATTCACCCCTCCACTTT.

This chain connects TRBV10-3 to TRBJ1-6; no reliable D call. From germline, CDR1 is ENHRY and CDR2 SYGVKD. V shed 0 bases and J shed 9 bases, with 15 bases lying between them. This CDR3 contains 16 residues. The CDR3 DNA reads TGTGCCATCAGTGAGTCGAGAGCAACCTCGGGTTCACCCCTCCACTTT. Its translation: CAISESRATSGSPLHF.

The chain joins TRBV7-8 to TRBJ2-6; 7 bases line up with TRBD1. The length of the CDR3 is 19 residues. The V gene's germline CDR1 is SGHVS and CDR2 FQNEAQ. V lost 0 bases to trimming and J lost 4 bases; unmatched junction nucleotides: 12. DNA for the CDR3: TGTGCCAGCAGCTTAGCGCATGGGACAGCCCTTATGGGGGCCAACGTCCTGACTTTC. Its translation: CASSLAHGTALMGANVLTF.

J is TRBJ2-7 and V is TRBV6-1, with 12 nucleotides matching TRBD2. Germline V gene data show CDR1 as MNHNS and CDR2 as SASEGT. The V segment lost 8 bases and the J segment 4 bases; nucleotides outside the gene matches: 3. The length of the CDR3 is 13 residues. The CDR3: CASLAGGWYEQYF. The CDR3 bases are TGTGCCAGCCTAGCGGGGGGGTGGTACGAGCAGTACTTC.

The V call is TRBV21-1, the J call TRBJ1-1; the table names TRBD1, a call not compared with the DNA. TRBV21-1 is a recognized pseudogene. This CDR3 is built from 16 residues. CDR3 loop: CASRYKRQGWNGEAFF. CDR3 sequence (DNA): TGTGCCAGCAGGTACAAGAGGCAGGGTTGGAATGGTGAAGCTTTCTTT.

In its sample, this clone was seen once. The chain has TRBV27 and TRBJ2-7; 11 nucleotides line up with TRBD2. V gave up 3 bases and J gave up 1 base; unmatched junction bases: 5. CDR3 size: 16 residues. The V gene's germline CDR1 is MNHEY and CDR2 SMNVEV (reference sequence). CDR3 sequence reads: CASSFLAGGSSYEQYF. CDR3 nucleotide sequence: TGTGCCAGCAGTTTCCTAGCGGGGGGCTCATCCTACGAGCAGTACTTC.

This clone was seen a few times. The V gene is TRBV9, the J gene TRBJ2-5; no clear D. Germline CDR1 and CDR2: SGDLS and YYNGEE. Trimming removed 0 bases at V and 4 bases at J, with 4 bases between. The CDR3 is 12 amino acids. CDR3 protein: CASSVAGETQYF. The CDR3 DNA reads as TGTGCCAGCAGCGTAGCCGGAGAGACCCAGTACTTC.

The chain has TRBV5-1 and TRBJ2-7; D gene unclear. The germline V gene encodes CDR1 SGHRS and CDR2 YFSETQ. CDR3 size: 11 residues. Trimming stripped 1 base from V and 3 bases from J, with 2 bases between. CDR3 nucleotides: TGCGCCAGCAGCTTGTACTACGAGCAGTACTTC. It specifies CASSLYYEQYF.